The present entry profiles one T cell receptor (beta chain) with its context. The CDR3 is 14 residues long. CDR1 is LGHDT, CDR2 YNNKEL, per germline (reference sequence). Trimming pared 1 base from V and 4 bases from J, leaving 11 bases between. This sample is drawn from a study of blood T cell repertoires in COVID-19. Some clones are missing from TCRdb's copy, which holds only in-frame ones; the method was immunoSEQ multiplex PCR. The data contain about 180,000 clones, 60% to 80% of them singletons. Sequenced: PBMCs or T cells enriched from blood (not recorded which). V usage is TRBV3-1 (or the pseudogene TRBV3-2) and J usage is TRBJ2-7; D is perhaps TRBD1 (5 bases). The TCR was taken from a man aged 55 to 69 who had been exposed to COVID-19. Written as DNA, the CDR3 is TGTGCCAGCAGCCAAGGCCCAGGGCAGTACGAGCAGTACTTC. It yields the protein CASSQGPGQYEQYF.